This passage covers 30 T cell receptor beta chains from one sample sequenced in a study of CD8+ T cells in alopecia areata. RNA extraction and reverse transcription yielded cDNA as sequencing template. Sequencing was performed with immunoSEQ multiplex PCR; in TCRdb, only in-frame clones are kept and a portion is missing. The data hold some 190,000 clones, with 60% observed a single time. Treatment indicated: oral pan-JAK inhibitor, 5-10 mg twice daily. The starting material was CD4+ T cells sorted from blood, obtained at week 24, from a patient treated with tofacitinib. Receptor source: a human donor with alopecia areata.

The DNA of the CDR3 is TGTGCCAGCAGTGGTGCTCTTATGGGGTTAGCTAACTATGGCTACACCTTC. Amino acids: CASSGALMGLANYGYTF. J is TRBJ1-2 and V is TRBV2; D gene unclear. Trimming stripped 4 bases from V and 0 bases from J, with 18 bases between. The CDR3 runs to 17 residues. Germline V lookup: CDR1 SNHLY, CDR2 FYNNEI.

The CDR3 region is CASSQGQVNTEAFF. CDR3 nucleotide sequence: TGTGCCAGCAGCCAAGGACAGGTGAACACTGAAGCTTTCTTT. The chain has TRBV4-2 and TRBJ1-1, with a tentative D call TRBD1 (6 bases). The germline CDR1 and CDR2 sequences are LGHNA and YNFKEQ. This CDR3 contains 14 residues. Trimming stripped 1 base from V and 0 bases from J, with 6 bases between.

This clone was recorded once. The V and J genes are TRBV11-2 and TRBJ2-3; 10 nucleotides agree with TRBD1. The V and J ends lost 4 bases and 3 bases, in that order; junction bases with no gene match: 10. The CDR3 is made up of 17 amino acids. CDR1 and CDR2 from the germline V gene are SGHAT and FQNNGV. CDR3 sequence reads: CASSSLGQGVRTDTQYF. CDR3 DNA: TGTGCCAGCAGCTCCTTAGGACAGGGGGTGCGGACAGATACGCAGTATTTT.

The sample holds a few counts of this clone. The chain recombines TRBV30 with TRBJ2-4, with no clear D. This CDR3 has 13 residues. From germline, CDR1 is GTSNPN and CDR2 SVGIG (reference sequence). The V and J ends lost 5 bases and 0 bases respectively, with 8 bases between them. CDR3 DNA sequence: TGTGCCTGGCGACCCGTAGCCAAAAACATTCAGTACTTC. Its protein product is CAWRPVAKNIQYF.

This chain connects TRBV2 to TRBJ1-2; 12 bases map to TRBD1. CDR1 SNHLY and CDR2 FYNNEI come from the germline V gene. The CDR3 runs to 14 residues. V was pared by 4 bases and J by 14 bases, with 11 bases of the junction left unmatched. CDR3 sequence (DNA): TGTGCCAGCAGTGTGGACCTGGGACAGGGGGCGGGGACCTTC. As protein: CASSVDLGQGAGTF.

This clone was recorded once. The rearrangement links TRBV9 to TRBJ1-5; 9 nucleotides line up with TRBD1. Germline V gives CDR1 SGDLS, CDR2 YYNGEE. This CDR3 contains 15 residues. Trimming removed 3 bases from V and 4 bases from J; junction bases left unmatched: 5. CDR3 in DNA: TGTGCCAGCAGCGCAGGGGACAGGGAGAATCAGCCCCAGCATTTT. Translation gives CASSAGDRENQPQHF.

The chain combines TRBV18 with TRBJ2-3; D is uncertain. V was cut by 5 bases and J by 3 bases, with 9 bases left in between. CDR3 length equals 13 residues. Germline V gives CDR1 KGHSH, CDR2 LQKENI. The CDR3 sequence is CASSLLRTDTQYF. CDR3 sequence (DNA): TGTGCCAGCTCATTACTGAGGACAGATACGCAGTATTTT.

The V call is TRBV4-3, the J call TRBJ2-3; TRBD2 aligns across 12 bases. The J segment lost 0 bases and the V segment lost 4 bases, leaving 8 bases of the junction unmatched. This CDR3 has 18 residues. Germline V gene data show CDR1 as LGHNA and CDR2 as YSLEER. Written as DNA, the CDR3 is TGCGCCAGCAGCCGCGGACTAGCGGGGACCCCTAGCACAGATACGCAGTATTTT. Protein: CASSRGLAGTPSTDTQYF.

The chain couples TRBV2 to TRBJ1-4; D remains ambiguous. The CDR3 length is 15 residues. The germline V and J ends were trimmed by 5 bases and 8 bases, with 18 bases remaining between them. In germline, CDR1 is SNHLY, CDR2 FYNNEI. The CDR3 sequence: CASSPRAANAEKLFF. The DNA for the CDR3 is TGTGCCAGCAGTCCACGGGCGGCAAACGCAGAAAAACTGTTTTTT.

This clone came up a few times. The CDR3 coding sequence is TGTGCCAGCAGTTTAGTGGCAGACACTGAAGCTTTCTTT. Translating it yields CASSLVADTEAFF. The chain employs TRBV28 and TRBJ1-1, with D hard to call. The CDR3 spans 13 residues. In germline, CDR1 is MDHEN, CDR2 SYDVKM. Trimming pared 2 bases from V and 3 bases from J, leaving 7 bases between.

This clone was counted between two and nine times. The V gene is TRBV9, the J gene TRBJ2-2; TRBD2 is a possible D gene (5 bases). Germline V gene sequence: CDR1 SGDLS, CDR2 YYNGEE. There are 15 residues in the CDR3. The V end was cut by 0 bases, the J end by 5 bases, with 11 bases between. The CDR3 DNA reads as TGTGCCAGCAGCGTAGCCGGGATTGGTACCGGGGAGCTGTTTTTT. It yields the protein CASSVAGIGTGELFF.

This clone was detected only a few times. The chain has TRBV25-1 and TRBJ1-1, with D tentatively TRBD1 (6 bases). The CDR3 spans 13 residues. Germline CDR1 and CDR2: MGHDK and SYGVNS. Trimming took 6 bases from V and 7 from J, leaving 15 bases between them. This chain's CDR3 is CASRPRGVSEAFF. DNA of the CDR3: TGTGCCAGCAGGCCCAGGGGTGTGAGTGAAGCTTTCTTT.

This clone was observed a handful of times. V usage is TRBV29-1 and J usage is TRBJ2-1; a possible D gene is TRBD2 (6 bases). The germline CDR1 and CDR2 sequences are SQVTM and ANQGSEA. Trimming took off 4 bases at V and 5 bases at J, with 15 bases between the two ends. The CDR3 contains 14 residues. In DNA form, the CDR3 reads TGCAGCGTTGCGGAGGGGACTCAGAACAATGAGCAGTTCTTC. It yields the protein CSVAEGTQNNEQFF.

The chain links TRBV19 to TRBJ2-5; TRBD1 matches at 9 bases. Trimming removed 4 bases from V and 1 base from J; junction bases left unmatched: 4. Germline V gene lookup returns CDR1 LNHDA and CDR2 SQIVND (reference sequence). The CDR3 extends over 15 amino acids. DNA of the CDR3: TGTGCCAGTAGTACCCTGGGACAGGGCCAAGAGACCCAGTACTTC. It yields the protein CASSTLGQGQETQYF. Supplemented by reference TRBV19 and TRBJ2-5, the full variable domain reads DGGITQSPKYLFRKEGQNVTLSCEQNLNHDAMYWYRQDPGQGLRLIYYSQIVNDFQKGDIAEGYSVSREKKESFPLTVTSAQKNPTAFYLCASSTLGQGQETQYFGPGTRLLVL.

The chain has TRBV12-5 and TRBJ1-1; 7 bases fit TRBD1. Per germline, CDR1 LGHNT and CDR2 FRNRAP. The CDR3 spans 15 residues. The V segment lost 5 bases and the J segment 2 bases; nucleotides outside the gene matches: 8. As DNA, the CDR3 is TGTGCTAGTGGTGTAGGACAGGTGGGAAACACTGAAGCTTTCTTT. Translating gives CASGVGQVGNTEAFF.

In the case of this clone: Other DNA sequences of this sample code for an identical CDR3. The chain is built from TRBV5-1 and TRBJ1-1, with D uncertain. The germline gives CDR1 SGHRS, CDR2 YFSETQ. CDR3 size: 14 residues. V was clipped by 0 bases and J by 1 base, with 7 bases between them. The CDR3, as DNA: TGCGCCAGCAGCTTGGGACAAGCGAACACTGAAGCTTTCTTT. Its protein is CASSLGQANTEAFF.

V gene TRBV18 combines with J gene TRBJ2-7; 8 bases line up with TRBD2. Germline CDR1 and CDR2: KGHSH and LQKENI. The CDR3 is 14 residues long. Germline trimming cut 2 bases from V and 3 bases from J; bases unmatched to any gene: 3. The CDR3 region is CASSPAGGGYEQYF. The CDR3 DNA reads TGTGCCAGCTCACCAGCGGGGGGCGGCTACGAGCAGTACTTC. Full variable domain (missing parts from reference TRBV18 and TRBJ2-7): NAGVMQNPRHLVRRRGQEARLRCSPMKGHSHVYWYRQLPEEGLKFMVYLQKENIIDESGMPKERFSAEFPKEGPSILRIQQVVRGDSAAYFCASSPAGGGYEQYFGPGTRLTVT.

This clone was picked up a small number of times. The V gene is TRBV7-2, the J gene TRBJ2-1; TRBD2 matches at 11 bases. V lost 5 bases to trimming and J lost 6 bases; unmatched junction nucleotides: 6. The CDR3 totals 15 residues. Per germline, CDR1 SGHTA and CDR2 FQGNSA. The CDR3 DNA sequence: TGTGCCAGCAGCCGTCCGGGACTAGCGGTCAATGAGCAGTTCTTC. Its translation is CASSRPGLAVNEQFF.

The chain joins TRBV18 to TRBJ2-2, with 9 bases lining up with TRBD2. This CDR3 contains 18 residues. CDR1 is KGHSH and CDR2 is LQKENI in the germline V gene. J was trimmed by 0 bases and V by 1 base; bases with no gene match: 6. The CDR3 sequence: CASSPRMLAGTNTGELFF. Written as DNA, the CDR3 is TGTGCCAGCTCACCACGTATGCTAGCGGGGACGAACACCGGGGAGCTGTTTTTT.

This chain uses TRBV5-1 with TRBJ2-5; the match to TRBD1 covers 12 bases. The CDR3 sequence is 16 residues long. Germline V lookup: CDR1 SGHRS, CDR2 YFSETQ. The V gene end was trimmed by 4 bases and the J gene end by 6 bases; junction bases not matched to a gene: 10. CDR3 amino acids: CASSTTGTGGGKTQYF. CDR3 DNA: TGCGCCAGCAGCACAACCGGGACAGGGGGCGGAAAGACCCAGTACTTC.

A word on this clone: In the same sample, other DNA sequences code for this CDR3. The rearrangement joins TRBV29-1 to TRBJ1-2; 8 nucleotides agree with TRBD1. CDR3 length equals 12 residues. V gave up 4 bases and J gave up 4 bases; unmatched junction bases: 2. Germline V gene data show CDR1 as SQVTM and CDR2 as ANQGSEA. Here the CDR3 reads CSVGDRGYGYTF. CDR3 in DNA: TGCAGCGTTGGTGACAGGGGCTATGGCTACACCTTC.

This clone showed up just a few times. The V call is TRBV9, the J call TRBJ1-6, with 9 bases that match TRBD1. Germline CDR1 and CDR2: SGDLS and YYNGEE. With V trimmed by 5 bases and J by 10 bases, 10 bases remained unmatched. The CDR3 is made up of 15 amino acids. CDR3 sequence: CASSSGQGFSSPLHF. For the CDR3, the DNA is TGTGCCAGCAGTTCGGGACAGGGCTTCTCGTCACCCCTCCACTTT.

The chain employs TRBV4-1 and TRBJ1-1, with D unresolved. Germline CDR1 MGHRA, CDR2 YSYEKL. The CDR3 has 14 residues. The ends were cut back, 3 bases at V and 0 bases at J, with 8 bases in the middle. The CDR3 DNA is TGCGCCAGCAGCCAGGGCCCTTTGAACACTGAAGCTTTCTTT. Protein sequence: CASSQGPLNTEAFF.

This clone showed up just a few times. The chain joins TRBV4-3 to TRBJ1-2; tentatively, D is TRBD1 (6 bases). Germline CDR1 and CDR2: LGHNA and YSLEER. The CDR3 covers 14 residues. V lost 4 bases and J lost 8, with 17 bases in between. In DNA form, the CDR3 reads TGCGCCAGCAGCCTCCGATCAGGGGCACCCGGCTACACCTTC. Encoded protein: CASSLRSGAPGYTF.

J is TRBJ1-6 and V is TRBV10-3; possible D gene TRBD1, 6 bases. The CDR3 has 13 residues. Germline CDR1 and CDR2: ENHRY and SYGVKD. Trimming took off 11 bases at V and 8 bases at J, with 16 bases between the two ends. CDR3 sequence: CASNRDLDSPLHF. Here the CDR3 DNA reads TGTGCCTCAAACAGGGACTTAGATTCACCCCTCCACTTT.

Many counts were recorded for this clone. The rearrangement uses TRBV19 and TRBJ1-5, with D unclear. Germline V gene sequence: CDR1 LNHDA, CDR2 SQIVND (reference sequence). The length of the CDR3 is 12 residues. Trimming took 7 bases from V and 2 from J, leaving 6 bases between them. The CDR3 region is CASTIGNQPQHF. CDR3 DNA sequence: TGTGCCAGTACCATAGGCAATCAGCCCCAGCATTTT.

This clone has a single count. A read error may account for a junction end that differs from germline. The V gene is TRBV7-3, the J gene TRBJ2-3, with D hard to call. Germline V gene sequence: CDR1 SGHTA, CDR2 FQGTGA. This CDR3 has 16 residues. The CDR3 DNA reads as TGTGCCAGCAGCCTAACTACTGGGCGGTCGACAGATACGCAGTATTTT. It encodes CASSLTTGRSTDTQYF.

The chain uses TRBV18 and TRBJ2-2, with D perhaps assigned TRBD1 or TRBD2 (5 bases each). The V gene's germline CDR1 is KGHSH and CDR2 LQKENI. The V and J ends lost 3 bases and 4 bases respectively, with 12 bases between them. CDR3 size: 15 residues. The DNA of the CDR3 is TGTGCCAGCTCACCTGGGAGACAGTCCACCGGGGAGCTGTTTTTT. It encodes CASSPGRQSTGELFF.

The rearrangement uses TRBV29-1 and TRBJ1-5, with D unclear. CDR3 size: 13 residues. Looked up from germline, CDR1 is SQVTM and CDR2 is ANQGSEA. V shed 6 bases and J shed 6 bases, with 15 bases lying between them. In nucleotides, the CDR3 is TGCAGCGTCGCTGTAGGGTCGGGTCAGCCCCAGCATTTT. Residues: CSVAVGSGQPQHF.

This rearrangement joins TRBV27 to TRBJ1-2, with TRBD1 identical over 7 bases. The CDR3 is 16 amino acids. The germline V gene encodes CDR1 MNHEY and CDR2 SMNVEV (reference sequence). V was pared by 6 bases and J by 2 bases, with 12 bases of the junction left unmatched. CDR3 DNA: TGTGCCAGCAGCCACAATCGACAGGGATTAAACTATGGCTACACCTTC. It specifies CASSHNRQGLNYGYTF.